This T cell receptor (beta chain) emerged from a study of shared clonotypes between healthy human individuals. General study findings and limits: Compared with memory subsets, naive subsets generally had larger estimated richness.

The study ran the assay at deep level. Profiling relied on immunoSEQ multiplex PCR, and the TCRdb table lists in-frame clones only, not all of them. The table lists just over 2,000,000 clones, approximately 95% of them singletons. Germline CDR1 is GTSNPN and CDR2 is SVGIG (reference sequence). V was pared by 0 bases and J by 7 bases, with 13 bases between. The CDR3 is made up of 15 amino acids. Worth noting for this clone: Its target is unknown.

The V gene is TRBV30, the J gene TRBJ1-6; D is perhaps TRBD1 (6 bases). Sequences were obtained from naive CD4+ T cells sorted from blood. Sample subset: CD45RA+ positively selected. This sequence was found in a man between 18 and 29 years old in good health. CDR3 sequence: CAWSVLRGKNSPLHF. CDR3 coding DNA: TGTGCCTGGAGTGTACTAAGGGGGAAGAATTCACCCCTCCACTTT.